This T cell receptor beta chain was documented in a study of cytomegalovirus exposure and HLA in healthy donors (dated by TCRdb to 2015 to 2018). Background on the whole study: An earlier analysis of 587 of the donors reported 250 to 300 Gb of sequence data and around 100 million unique TCR beta sequences obtained from some 200 million T cells. An early release that covered fewer than 750 HLA-typed donors contained around 300 gigabases of sequencing data and 70 million to 100 million unique TCR sequences. The genetic ancestry cluster associated with self-reported Caucasian donors included 70% to 85% of the 350 to 500 genotyped donors. The study aimed to test whether cataloging public T cell receptors could reveal signatures of past pathogen exposure. Using immunosequencing, the study profiled T cell repertoires from about 650 subjects and related those repertoires to cytomegalovirus serostatus. Besides the first cohort of approximately 670 subjects, a separate validation cohort made up of some 110 different subjects was used. High-throughput TCR immunosequencing, statistical association of individual TCRs with disease status, and machine learning were combined to predict cytomegalovirus infection status. In a later analysis, previously published TCR beta repertoires from roughly 710 donors were re-analyzed and high-resolution HLA genotyping was added so that TCR occurrence patterns could be studied. Rather than using new phenotypic data, the later analysis identified candidate immune exposures from TCR beta sequences and from how often those sequences occurred across donors. An earlier analysis of fewer than 750 of the donors used high-throughput TCR beta sequencing to judge whether each TCR beta V gene segment behaved as functional or pseudogenic. Donor age, sex, ethnicity and CMV serostatus were compiled alongside the repertoire data. In a later genetic analysis, genome-wide SNP genotypes for about three fifths of the 666 donors were used, and that subset was treated as a discovery cohort. All discovery cohort repertoires had been generated using a single sequencing platform. Both class I and class II loci were covered by HLA typing, at four-digit resolution. Typing coverage differed by locus: A, B, C, DRB1 and DQB1 were typed in about 629-630 donors, DQA1 in roughly 500, DPA1 in roughly 590, and DPB1 in approximately 450. Because of strong linkage in the cohort, five DR-DQ haplotypes were treated as single units for association and clustering. On average, 235,054 unique TCR beta nucleotide sequences were sequenced per donor among a few hundred genotyped donors of the cohort, with around 19% of those sequences being non-productive.

The cohort consisted of approximately 670 healthy bone marrow donors. All cohort members were sampled while nominally healthy, although unrecorded immune exposures were likely present. The donor was CMV seronegative and was included in the group of approximately 350 seronegative cohort members. A peripheral blood sample was provided by each donor, and peripheral blood mononuclear cells were used for TCR beta sequencing. Genomic DNA extraction from the blood cell samples was performed with the Qiagen DNeasy Blood Extraction Kit. General conclusions and limits of the study: According to a later analysis, most CMV-associated TCR beta chains appeared to be HLA-restricted, and the HLA associations seemed to be driven largely by CMV exposure. Some IMGT-functional V segments, including TRBV6-2 and TRBV6-3, could not be distinguished by the 87-base-pair reads and were therefore excluded. Correlated functional status among segregating V segments might be attributable to linkage disequilibrium, but an unknown experimental factor could not be ruled out. The classifier was reported to diagnose cytomegalovirus status with high specificity and sensitivity in both the original and validation cohorts. The only immune exposure information available for the cohort was CMV serostatus. Only TCR beta chains were sequenced in this cohort, and the absence of alpha or paired-chain data limited detectable features. While some public TCRs were present in many individuals, most TCR sequences turned up only very rarely across donors. A further reported finding was that TCR beta sequences accurately predicted the HLA-A and HLA-B alleles for most subjects in the first cohort. At a false discovery rate of 0.05, a later analysis linked 16,000 or so TCR beta sequences to specific HLA alleles. When HLA alleles, especially DR and DQ, strongly co-occurred, attributing TCR associations to individual alleles was difficult. A later analysis found that HLA-associated TCR beta chains were more clonally expanded and had lower generation probabilities than equally common non-associated chains. Broadly in line with IMGT annotations, most TCR beta V segments showed up in productive rearrangements about 87% or about 30% of the time in an earlier analysis of 587 of the donors. Several of the top co-occurrence clusters appeared to be linked to parvovirus B19, influenza, CMV and Epstein-Barr virus, according to a later analysis. According to a later genetic analysis, donors in an Asian-associated ancestry cluster had fewer N-insertions in productive TCRs than the approximately 700-donor mean. An association between a missense DCLRE1C variant and V-gene and J-gene trimming of TCR beta chains was found in a later genetic analysis and replicated in an independent cohort. Because counts were too low, seventeen rarely observed V segments, including chromosome 9 orphons, were left out of the earlier analysis of some 640 of the donors. The sequencing pipeline was judged likely to have produced a cluster of highly shared sequence variants as a technical artifact. Presence/absence analyses assumed roughly uniform sequencing depth across donors, an assumption that may not hold. The authors suggested that the approach could potentially be generalized to other disease states and immunological phenotypes. HLA typing was unavailable for some donors at each locus, so association tests used only the typed subset. The study listed approximately 150 TCR beta chains as associated with cytomegalovirus. According to a later analysis, TCR association rates differed among HLA loci, with DRB1 alleles showing the most associated TCRs and HLA-C alleles showing the fewest. A few of the identified cytomegalovirus-associated TCR beta chains were confirmed in vitro to be specific for cytomegalovirus antigens.

The germline V gene encodes CDR1 SEHNR and CDR2 FQNEAQ (reference sequence). The CDR3 contains 15 residues, cysteine and phenylalanine counted. Here the CDR3 DNA is all that survives: 45 bases in frame from base 1. Trimming removed 2 bases from V and 1 base from J, leaving 9 bases between the germline ends. Concerning this clone itself: What antigen it recognizes has not been identified. No base qualities exist here, and no much larger clone lies one base off it.

Library prep was done by the immunoSEQ multiplex PCR assay. For the multiplex PCR, a mixture combining 60 forward primers for TCR Vbeta segments and 13 reverse primers for TCR Jbeta segments was used. Amplification of the CDR3 region of rearranged TCR beta genes was performed with a multiplex PCR assay on genomic DNA. The amplified TCR beta libraries were sequenced on the Illumina HiSeq System as 87-base-pair reads. The source study handled its data this way. A later analysis counted tens of millions of unique TCR beta chains across the 690 or so repertoires, and around 9.9 million of these chains were shared by at least two donors. Raw reads were error-corrected and collapsed into unique sequences with a nearest-neighbor algorithm that merged closely related sequences to remove PCR and sequencing errors. To assign V, D and J gene segments, CDR3 sequences were aligned to IMGT reference sequences. For a sequence to be retained, at least a six-nucleotide match to both a V gene segment and a J gene segment was required. Rearrangements were classified as productive when the CDR3 lacked stop codons and remained in frame with V and J, and all other rearrangements were classified as non-productive. CDR3 was defined according to IMGT convention as the region running from the second conserved V-encoded cysteine to the conserved J-encoded phenylalanine. Sequences without an unambiguous match to a single V gene segment were excluded from the earlier analysis of 500 to 700 of the donors. An earlier analysis of some 500 of the donors classified V segments as functional when productive rearrangements were above 56.7% and as segregating when the standard deviation between donors was above 5%. A statistical classification framework was developed to diagnose cytomegalovirus status using the catalog of TCR beta chain sequences. A later analysis assigned V and J genes by comparing TCR nucleotide sequences with IMGT/GENE-DB human TR gene sequences. In a later analysis, CDR3 sequences and most-parsimonious VDJ recombination scenarios were assigned using the TCRdist pipeline. A later analysis defined each TCR beta chain by its CDR3 amino acid sequence plus V-gene family, and excluded reads lacking a unique V-gene family. As a way to deal with suspected cross-contamination and a sequencing artifact, a later analysis dropped 500 to 700 nucleotide sequences that were highly shared and had low generation probability. A later analysis calculated a clonal expansion index for each public chain from normalized within-repertoire ranks of inferred template counts. In a later analysis, generation probabilities were computed using a VDJ recombination model fitted to out-of-frame rearrangements, and the results were checked against IGoR. In a later analysis, TCR-TCR, TCR-HLA and TCR-CMV co-occurrence was scored with hypergeometric tests, and a repertoire-size bias correction was applied to TCR pairs. In a later analysis, false discovery rates were estimated by permuting HLA or CMV assignments 20 times. In a later analysis, co-occurring TCRs were grouped using DBSCAN, and TCRdist sequence similarity was added for clustering within HLA-allele-positive subsets. For co-occurrence clustering, repertoires with fewer than 30,000 or more than 120,000 public chains were excluded, along with five or six repertoires with anomalous nucleotide sharing. As stored in TCRdb, this immuneACCESS dataset retains in-frame rearrangements with V and J assigned. A fraction of the clones does not appear; measured against another copy, unresolved V genes explain less than half of the discrepancy, and the remainder lacks a known reason. The DNA gave D and trimming, while V, J and clone size come from that table. For this sample the table gives 200,000 to 250,000 clones, of which roughly 80% were detected only once. The ten largest clones take up about 1.8% of the sample.

This receptor was taken from a man aged 45-60 years in good health and CMV-seronegative. The chain was built from TRBV7-9 and TRBJ2-1, and perhaps TRBD1 as D gene, on 6 matching bases. The sequenced sample was PBMCs. The CDR3 reads CASSLRQGSYNEQFF. The sequenced DNA: TGTGCCAGCAGCTTAAGGCAGGGGTCCTACAATGAGCAGTTCTTC.